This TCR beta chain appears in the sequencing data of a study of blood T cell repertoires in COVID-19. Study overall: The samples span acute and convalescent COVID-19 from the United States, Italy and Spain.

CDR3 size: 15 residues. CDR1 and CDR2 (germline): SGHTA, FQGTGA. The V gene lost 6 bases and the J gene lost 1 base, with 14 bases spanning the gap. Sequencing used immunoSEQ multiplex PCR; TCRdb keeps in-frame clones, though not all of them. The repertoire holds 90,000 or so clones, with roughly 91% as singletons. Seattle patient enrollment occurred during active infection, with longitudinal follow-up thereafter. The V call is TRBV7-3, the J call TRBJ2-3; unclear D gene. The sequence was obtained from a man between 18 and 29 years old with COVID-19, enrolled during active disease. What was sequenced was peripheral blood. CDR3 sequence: CASSRGLTGTDTQYF. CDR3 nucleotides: TGTGCCAGCAGTCGTGGCCTTACCGGCACAGATACGCAGTATTTT.